The 2 T cell receptor beta chains given below trace back to one sample, sequenced in a study of coeliac disease (dated by TCRdb to 2021 to 2024). Receptor amplification or capture employed the immunoSEQ multiplex PCR assay. The table was pulled from immuneACCESS by TCRdb, which kept in-frame rearrangements only. Such tables lose some clones; where checked, under half of the loss comes from unresolved V genes, and the rest has no known cause. Counted in this sample were thousands of clones; 60% to 80% of them appeared once. The ten largest clones add up to approximately 11% of the sample. The sequencing sample was made of lamina propria lymphocytes from the gut. Sample cell subset or site, as interpreted from the label and publication: lamina propria cell (LPC) fraction of small intestinal biopsy. The receptors here all came from an older woman with celiac disease.

The rearrangement joins TRBV7-9 to TRBJ1-3, with D tentatively TRBD1 (6 bases). Germline V lookup: CDR1 SEHNR, CDR2 FQNEAQ (reference sequence). This CDR3 region has 14 residues. V was cut by 1 base and J by 5 bases, with 9 bases left in between. The CDR3 is CASSLGDTRNTIYF. DNA for the CDR3: TGTGCCAGCAGCTTAGGGGACACCCGAAACACCATATATTTT.

V and J are TRBV2 and TRBJ2-7, with 8 bases that match TRBD1. Germline CDR1 is SNHLY and CDR2 is FYNNEI. The CDR3 contains 15 residues. Unmatched junction bases numbered 8, after V lost 2 bases and J lost 5 bases. The CDR3 bases are TGTGCCAGCAGTGAACGGGGCAGGGGGCTCGACGAGCAGTACTTC. This gives the protein CASSERGRGLDEQYF.